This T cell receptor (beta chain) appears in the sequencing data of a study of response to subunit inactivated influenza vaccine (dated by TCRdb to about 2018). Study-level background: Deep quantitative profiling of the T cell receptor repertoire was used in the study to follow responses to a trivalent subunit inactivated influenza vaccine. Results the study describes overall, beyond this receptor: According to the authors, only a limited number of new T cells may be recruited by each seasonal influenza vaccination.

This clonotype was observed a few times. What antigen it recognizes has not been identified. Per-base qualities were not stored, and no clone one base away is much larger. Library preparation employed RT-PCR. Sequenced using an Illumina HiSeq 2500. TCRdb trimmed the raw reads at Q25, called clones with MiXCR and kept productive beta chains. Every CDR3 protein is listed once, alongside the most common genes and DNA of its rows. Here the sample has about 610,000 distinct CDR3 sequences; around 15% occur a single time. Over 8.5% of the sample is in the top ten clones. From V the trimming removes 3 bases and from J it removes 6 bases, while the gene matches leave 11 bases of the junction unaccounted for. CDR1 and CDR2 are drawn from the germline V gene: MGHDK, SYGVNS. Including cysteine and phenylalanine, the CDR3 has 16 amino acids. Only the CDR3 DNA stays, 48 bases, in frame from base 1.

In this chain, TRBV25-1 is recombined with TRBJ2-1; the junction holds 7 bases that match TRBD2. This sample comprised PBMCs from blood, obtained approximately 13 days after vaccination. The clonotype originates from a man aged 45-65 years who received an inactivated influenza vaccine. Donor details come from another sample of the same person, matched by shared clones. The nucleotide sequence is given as TGTGCCAGCAGTGAGTGGGAGGGAGGCGGCTTCAATGAGCAGTTCTTC. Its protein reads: CASSEWEGGGFNEQFF. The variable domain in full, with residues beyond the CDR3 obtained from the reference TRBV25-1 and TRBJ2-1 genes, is EADIYQTPRYLVIGTGKKITLECSQTMGHDKMYWYQQDPGMELHLIHYSYGVNSTEKGDLSSESTVSRIRTEHFPLTLESARPSHTSQYLCASSEWEGGGFNEQFFGPGTRLTVL.